This is a list of T cell receptor beta chains from one sample in a study of sequential checkpoint blockade in melanoma. The data were produced by immunoSEQ multiplex PCR, yet TCRdb's version contains in-frame clones alone and is incomplete. The table includes several thousand clones, roughly 33% detected once. This specimen was tumor tissue (inferred from file names), taken from a patient given nivolumab and ipilimumab in sequence. All receptors come from a human donor with melanoma. CDR3s include the opening cysteine and the closing phenylalanine or tryptophan. Fields, in order: J gene, V gene, CDR3 protein.

TRBJ2-6 | TRBV30 | CAWSVAGANVLTF
TRBJ1-2 | TRBV11-3 | CASLSPRGEIYGYTF
TRBJ1-1 | TRBV6-8 | CASHPLWVNTEAFF
TRBJ1-5 | TRBV19 | CASSTGSRGLGQPQHF
TRBJ1-1 | TRBV14 | CASSQFRGSALGIEAFF
TRBJ2-7 | TRBV11-3 | CASSPGLVSYEQYF
TRBJ1-4 | TRBV19 | CASIPGQGRTNEKLFF
TRBJ1-5 | TRBV28 | CASSWDRTSNQPQHF
TRBJ1-1 | TRBV28 | CASRRGSGTEAFF
TRBJ2-3 | TRBV6-8 | CAIGSSRNTQYF
TRBJ1-2 | TRBV30 | CATDRSSYGYTF
TRBJ2-7 | TRBV2 | CASSQQGSPYEQYF
TRBJ2-2 | TRBV11-3 | CASSLSGRSTTGELFF
TRBJ1-1 | TRBV9 | CASDHRGRGGTEAFF
TRBJ2-7 | TRBV6-8 | CASSQRGTYEQYF
TRBJ2-4 | TRBV29-1 | CSVEQGAKNIQYF
TRBJ2-1 | TRBV11-3 | CASSHTSYRSYNEQFF
TRBJ1-3 | TRBV6-8 | CASSTQGNTIYF
TRBJ2-7 | TRBV11-3 | CASSLVYQSSGTLSREQYF
TRBJ2-5 | TRBV14 | CASSPSGRAGETQYF
TRBJ1-4 | TRBV28 | CASSLTSRGGKLFF
TRBJ1-5 | TRBV28 | CASSLDFSNQPQHF
TRBJ1-2 | TRBV28 | CASSSYLGTGGYGYTF
TRBJ2-3 | TRBV6-8 | CASSYSNGGIDTQYF
TRBJ1-5 | TRBV6-8 | CASSYRQYSNQPQHF
TRBJ1-2 | TRBV9 | CASSVDARLGYGYTF
TRBJ1-5 | TRBV9 | CASSVLGNQPQHF
TRBJ2-7 | TRBV11-3 | CASSSRRRTSGSRF
TRBJ1-1 | TRBV18 | CASSPPGVGNTEAFF